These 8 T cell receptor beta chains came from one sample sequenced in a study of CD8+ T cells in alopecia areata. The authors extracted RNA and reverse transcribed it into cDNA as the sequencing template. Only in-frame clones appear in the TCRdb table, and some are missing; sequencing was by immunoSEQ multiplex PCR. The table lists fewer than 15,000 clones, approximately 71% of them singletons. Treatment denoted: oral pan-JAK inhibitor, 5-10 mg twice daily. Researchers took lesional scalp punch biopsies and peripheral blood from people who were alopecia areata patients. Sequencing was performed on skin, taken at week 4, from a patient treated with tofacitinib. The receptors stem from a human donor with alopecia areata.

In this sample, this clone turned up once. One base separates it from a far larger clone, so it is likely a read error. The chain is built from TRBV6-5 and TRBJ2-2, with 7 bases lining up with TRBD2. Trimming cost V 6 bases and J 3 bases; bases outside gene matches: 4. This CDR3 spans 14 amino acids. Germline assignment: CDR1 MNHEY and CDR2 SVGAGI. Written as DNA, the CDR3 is TGTGCCAGCAGGGGGGGGATCGACACCGGGGAGCTGTTTTTT. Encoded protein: CASRGGIDTGELFF.

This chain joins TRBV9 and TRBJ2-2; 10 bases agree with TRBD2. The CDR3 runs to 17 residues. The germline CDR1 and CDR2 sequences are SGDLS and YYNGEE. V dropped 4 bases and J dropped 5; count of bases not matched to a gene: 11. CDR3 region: CASSLGISGGATGELFF. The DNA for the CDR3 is TGTGCCAGCAGCCTCGGGATCAGCGGGGGGGCGACCGGGGAGCTGTTTTTT.

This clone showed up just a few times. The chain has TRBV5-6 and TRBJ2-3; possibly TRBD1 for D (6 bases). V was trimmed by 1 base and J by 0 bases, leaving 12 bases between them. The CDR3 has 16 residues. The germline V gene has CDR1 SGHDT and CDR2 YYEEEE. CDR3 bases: TGTGCCAGCAGCTTGTGGACAGTCACTAGCACAGATACGCAGTATTTT. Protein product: CASSLWTVTSTDTQYF.

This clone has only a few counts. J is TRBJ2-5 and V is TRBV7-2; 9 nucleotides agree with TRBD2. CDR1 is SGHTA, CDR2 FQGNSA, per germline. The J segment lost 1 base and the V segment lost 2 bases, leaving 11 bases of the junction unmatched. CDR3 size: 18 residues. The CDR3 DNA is TGTGCCAGCAGCTTAACTTCAGCGGGGGGTACCTCCCAAGAGACCCAGTACTTC. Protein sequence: CASSLTSAGGTSQETQYF.

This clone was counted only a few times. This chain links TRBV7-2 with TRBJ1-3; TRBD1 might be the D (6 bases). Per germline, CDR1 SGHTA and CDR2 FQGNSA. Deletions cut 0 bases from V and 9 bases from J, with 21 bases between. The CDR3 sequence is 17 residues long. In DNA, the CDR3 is TGTGCCAGCAGCTTAGCTGCCGGGTTTGGGGGCCAATCCACCATATATTTT. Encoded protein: CASSLAAGFGGQSTIYF.

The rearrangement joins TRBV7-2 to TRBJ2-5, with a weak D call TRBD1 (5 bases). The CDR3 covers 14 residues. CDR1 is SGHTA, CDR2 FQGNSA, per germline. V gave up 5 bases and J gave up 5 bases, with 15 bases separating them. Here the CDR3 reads CASSRMQGPETQYF. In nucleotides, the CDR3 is TGTGCCAGCAGCCGTATGCAGGGTCCGGAGACCCAGTACTTC.

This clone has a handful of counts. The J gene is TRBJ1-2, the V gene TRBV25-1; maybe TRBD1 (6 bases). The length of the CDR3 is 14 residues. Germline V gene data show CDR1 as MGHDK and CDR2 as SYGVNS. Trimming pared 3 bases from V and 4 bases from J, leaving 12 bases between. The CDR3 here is CASSDSDRLYGYTF. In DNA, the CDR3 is TGTGCCAGCAGTGACTCCGACAGGCTCTATGGCTACACCTTC.

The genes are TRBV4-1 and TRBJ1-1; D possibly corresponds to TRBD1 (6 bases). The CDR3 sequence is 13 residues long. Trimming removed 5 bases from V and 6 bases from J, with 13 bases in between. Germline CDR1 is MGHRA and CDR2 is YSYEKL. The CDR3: CASSLQGTPEAFF. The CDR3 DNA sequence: TGCGCCAGCAGCTTGCAGGGGACCCCTGAAGCTTTCTTT.